One sample yielded the 15 T cell receptor beta chains listed below, sequenced in a study of cytomegalovirus exposure and HLA in healthy donors. 13 Jbeta primers and 60 Vbeta primers were used for the PCR. The repertoire was sequenced with immunoSEQ multiplex PCR; TCRdb's copy has only in-frame clones and lacks some. Of 170,000 or so clones detected, around 86% appear once; the ten largest clones hold about 1.6%. Input material: PBMCs. These receptors all stem from a man aged 50-60 years in good health and CMV-seronegative.

This clone has just one count. This sequence joins TRBV18 and TRBJ2-3; D not certain. Germline V gives CDR1 KGHSH, CDR2 LQKENI. The CDR3 has 15 amino acids. Trimming took 4 bases from V and 0 from J, leaving 11 bases between them. The CDR3 protein is CASSQVGASTDTQYF. CDR3 sequence (DNA): TGTGCCAGCTCACAGGTAGGAGCAAGCACAGATACGCAGTATTTT.

The chain links TRBV27 to TRBJ1-5; D uncertain. Germline assignment: CDR1 MNHEY and CDR2 SMNVEV (reference sequence). The V end lost 3 bases, the J end lost 7 bases, and 10 bases lay between the germline ends. The CDR3 covers 13 residues. The CDR3 DNA follows: TGTGCCAGCAGTTTCTCCAGCGTCCAGCCCCAGCATTTT. Amino acids: CASSFSSVQPQHF.

The rearrangement uses TRBV11-2 and TRBJ2-2, with 7 bases matching TRBD2. The trim removed 5 bases at V and 2 bases at J, leaving 5 bases unmatched. Per germline, CDR1 SGHAT and CDR2 FQNNGV. The CDR3 has 15 residues. The CDR3 here is CASSRASGNTGELFF. DNA of the CDR3: TGTGCCAGCAGCCGTGCTAGCGGAAACACCGGGGAGCTGTTTTTT.

This sequence joins TRBV18 and TRBJ2-1; 8 nucleotides agree with TRBD2. This CDR3 comprises 15 residues. V shed 3 bases, J shed 7 bases, and the junction held 8 bases outside the gene matches. Germline CDR1 reads KGHSH; CDR2 reads LQKENI. The CDR3 loop is CASSPASGLRNEQFF. The CDR3 nucleotides are TGTGCCAGCTCACCGGCTAGCGGGTTGAGGAATGAGCAGTTCTTC.

The gene calls are TRBV19 and TRBJ1-3; D may be TRBD1 (6 bases). Germline CDR1 and CDR2: LNHDA and SQIVND (reference sequence). This CDR3 region has 15 residues. V dropped 4 bases and J dropped 0 bases, with 10 bases sitting between them. CDR3 DNA sequence: TGTGCCAGTAGTACCTGGGGGCCCTCTGGAAACACCATATATTTT. Translated, it gives CASSTWGPSGNTIYF.

The V and J genes are TRBV7-2 and TRBJ2-7; 7 positions agree with TRBD2. This CDR3 spans 13 amino acids. Per germline, CDR1 SGHTA and CDR2 FQGNSA. Trimming took 6 bases from V and 1 from J; bases not matched to a gene: 3. CDR3 protein: CASRPSGSYEQYF. The CDR3, as DNA: TGTGCCAGCAGACCTAGCGGATCCTACGAGCAGTACTTC.

This chain uses TRBV27 with TRBJ2-7, with 9 bases that match TRBD2. V was pared by 5 bases and J by 5 bases, with 28 bases of the junction left unmatched. Germline V gives CDR1 MNHEY, CDR2 SMNVEV (reference sequence). The CDR3 is 21 amino acids. The chain's CDR3 is CASSRYKTTSGTSYFLNEQYF. The CDR3 DNA is TGTGCCAGCAGTCGCTACAAGACTACCTCCGGGACTAGCTACTTTTTGAACGAGCAGTACTTC.

Concerning this clone itself: Other DNA sequences from this sample encode an identical CDR3 as well. This chain connects TRBV7-2 to TRBJ2-7; D may be TRBD2 (5 bases). CDR3 size: 13 residues. Germline loops: CDR1 SGHTA, CDR2 FQGNSA. The V gene lost 6 bases and the J gene lost 2 bases, with 11 bases spanning the gap. The CDR3 DNA reads as TGTGCCAGCAGGCCAACGGGGACCTACGAGCAGTACTTC. This sequence encodes CASRPTGTYEQYF.

The chain couples TRBV18 to TRBJ2-7, with D maybe TRBD2 (5 bases). The CDR3 consists of 16 residues. V lost 0 bases and J lost 3, with 15 bases in between. From germline, CDR1 is KGHSH and CDR2 LQKENI. CDR3 amino acids: CASSPPSGSVSYEQYF. In nucleotides, the CDR3 is TGTGCCAGCTCACCACCTTCGGGGTCGGTAAGCTACGAGCAGTACTTC.

V gene TRBV7-9 combines with J gene TRBJ1-4; tentatively, D is TRBD1 (6 bases). Deletions cut 5 bases from V and 8 bases from J, with 15 bases between. CDR1 is SEHNR and CDR2 is FQNEAQ in the germline V gene (reference sequence). There are 14 residues in the CDR3. CDR3 sequence (DNA): TGTGCCAGCAGCCAAGGGGGGGTTCCCGAAAAACTGTTTTTT. Translating gives CASSQGGVPEKLFF.

The chain employs TRBV14 and TRBJ1-2, with 8 bases lining up with TRBD1. This CDR3 is 15 amino acids long. The V and J ends lost 5 bases and 8 bases, in that order; junction bases with no gene match: 13. Looked up from germline, CDR1 is SGHDN and CDR2 is FVKESK. The CDR3 loop reads CASSSRTGKTEGYTF. CDR3 in DNA: TGTGCCAGCAGCTCCCGGACAGGGAAAACGGAGGGCTACACCTTC.

The chain recombines TRBV7-2 with TRBJ1-5, with D hard to call. The CDR3 has 16 residues. Germline V gene sequence: CDR1 SGHTA, CDR2 FQGNSA. V was shortened by 2 bases and J by 0 bases, with 11 bases between the two germline ends. DNA for the CDR3: TGTGCCAGCAGCTTAAAGGGAGGGCTTAGCAATCAGCCCCAGCATTTT. As protein: CASSLKGGLSNQPQHF.

The chain has TRBV28 and TRBJ1-1; TRBD1 matches 11 bases. This CDR3 is built from 18 residues. Germline lookup yields CDR1 MDHEN and CDR2 SYDVKM. The trim removed 4 bases at V and 5 bases at J, leaving 15 bases unmatched. This chain's CDR3 is CASSSPAGTGGSRTEAFF. As DNA, the CDR3 is TGTGCCAGCAGTTCCCCCGCCGGGACAGGGGGAAGTAGGACTGAAGCTTTCTTT.

The V and J genes are TRBV29-1 and TRBJ1-1; TRBD1 might be the D (6 bases). The V gene lost 4 bases and the J gene lost 5 bases, with 14 bases spanning the gap. Germline-derived CDR1 and CDR2 are SQVTM and ANQGSEA. This CDR3 is 13 amino acids long. The CDR3 protein is CSVVGGGGTEAFF. The CDR3 DNA reads TGCAGCGTTGTCGGGGGGGGCGGGACTGAAGCTTTCTTT.

The chain is built from TRBV19 and TRBJ1-2; 11 bases agree with TRBD1. This CDR3 comprises 14 residues. V trimming: 4 bases; J trimming: 8 bases; junction bases outside the gene matches: 6. CDR1 is LNHDA, CDR2 SQIVND, per germline (reference sequence). CDR3 DNA: TGTGCCAGTAGTACGGGGACAGGGGGTAAGGGCTACACCTTC. This encodes CASSTGTGGKGYTF.